The rows below give T cell receptor beta chains drawn from one sample of a study of identical twins. From the 5' RACE reads, TCRdb called clonotypes with MiXCR, one entry per CDR3 protein. The sample holds under 400,000 distinct CDR3 sequences; approximately 10% are singletons and the top ten take 7.5% to 9.5%. Specimen: naive T cells sorted from blood. The receptors shown here come from a woman aged 50 to 60 in good health. Each CDR3 is given with its conserved first and last residue. The D gene is left open where the match is weak. The size entry is marked missing in some rows and otherwise reads once, few, many or a size class.

size: many; D: .; J: TRBJ2-7; V: TRBV5-1; CDR3: CASSLAFEVRYEQYF; DNA: TGCGCCAGCAGCTTGGCCTTCGAGGTCCGCTACGAGCAGTACTTC
size: many; D: TRBD2; J: TRBJ2-5; V: TRBV5-1; CDR3: CASSSGSSGFETQYF; DNA: TGCGCCAGCAGCTCGGGAAGTAGCGGGTTTGAGACCCAGTACTTC
size: .; D: .; J: TRBJ2-7; V: TRBV7-2; CDR3: CASSPRSGRVWEQYF; DNA: TGTGCCAGCAGCCCTCGGTCCGGCAGGGTTTGGGAGCAGTACTTC
size: .; D: TRBD2; J: TRBJ2-1; V: TRBV20-1; CDR3: CSARDRRGGVNEQFF; DNA: TGCAGTGCTAGAGATCGGCGGGGAGGGGTCAATGAGCAGTTCTTC
size: .; D: .; J: TRBJ2-3; V: TRBV10-3; CDR3: CAINLTRMGPTDTQYF; DNA: TGTGCCATCAACCTCACTCGGATGGGGCCCACAGATACGCAGTATTTT
size: .; D: TRBD1; J: TRBJ2-3; V: TRBV11-3; CDR3: CASRSPDREPDTQYF; DNA: TGTGCCAGCAGATCCCCGGACAGGGAACCAGATACGCAGTATTTT
size: few; D: .; J: TRBJ2-2; V: TRBV14; CDR3: CASSQRGGHTGELFF; DNA: TGTGCCAGCAGCCAGAGGGGAGGACACACCGGGGAGCTGTTTTTT
size: few; D: .; J: TRBJ2-2; V: TRBV6-1; CDR3: CASRASIPSGELFF; DNA: TGTGCCAGCAGGGCGTCCATACCAAGCGGGGAGCTGTTTTTT
size: many; D: .; J: TRBJ2-7; V: TRBV7-8; CDR3: CASSLSGSSYEQYF; DNA: TGTGCCAGCAGCCTCTCGGGGAGCTCCTACGAGCAGTACTTC
size: .; D: TRBD1; J: TRBJ1-6; V: TRBV12-3/TRBV12-4; CDR3: CASGMTGGDSPLHF; DNA: TGTGCCAGCGGGATGACAGGGGGGGATTCACCCCTCCACTTT
size: many; D: .; J: TRBJ2-3; V: TRBV28; CDR3: CAICGTFGDTQYF; DNA: TGTGCCATCTGCGGGACCTTCGGAGATACGCAGTATTTT
size: many; D: .; J: TRBJ2-1; V: TRBV29-1; CDR3: CSVGSYEQFF; DNA: TGCAGCGTAGGGAGTTATGAGCAGTTCTTC
size: .; D: .; J: TRBJ2-1; V: TRBV3-1; CDR3: CASSPHPGDNEQFF; DNA: TGTGCCAGCAGCCCCCACCCAGGAGACAATGAGCAGTTCTTC
size: .; D: .; J: TRBJ2-1; V: TRBV5-1; CDR3: CASSLAQRGSYNEQFF; DNA: TGCGCCAGCAGCTTAGCCCAAAGGGGTTCCTACAATGAGCAGTTCTTC
size: few; D: TRBD1; J: TRBJ2-7; V: TRBV7-3; CDR3: CASSLTTGSGEQYF; DNA: TGTGCCAGCAGCTTAACGACAGGGTCGGGGGAGCAGTACTTC
size: .; D: TRBD1; J: TRBJ1-2; V: TRBV4-1; CDR3: CASSQSPDRADGYTF; DNA: TGCGCCAGCAGCCAATCACCGGACAGGGCTGATGGCTACACCTTC
size: few; D: TRBD1; J: TRBJ1-2; V: TRBV4-1; CDR3: CASSIQTGVGSYGYTF; DNA: TGCGCCAGCAGCATACAAACAGGGGTCGGAAGCTATGGCTACACCTTC
size: many; D: .; J: TRBJ2-1; V: TRBV2; CDR3: CASSEVAADNEQFF; DNA: TGTGCCAGCAGTGAAGTAGCGGCAGACAATGAGCAGTTCTTC
size: many; D: TRBD1; J: TRBJ1-5; V: TRBV20-1; CDR3: CSATTGTTQPQHF; DNA: TGCAGTGCTACGACAGGGACCACTCAGCCCCAGCATTTT
size: few; D: .; J: TRBJ2-1; V: TRBV10-3; CDR3: CAISDNGLHPGEFF; DNA: TGTGCCATCAGTGATAACGGACTCCACCCCGGGGAGTTCTTC